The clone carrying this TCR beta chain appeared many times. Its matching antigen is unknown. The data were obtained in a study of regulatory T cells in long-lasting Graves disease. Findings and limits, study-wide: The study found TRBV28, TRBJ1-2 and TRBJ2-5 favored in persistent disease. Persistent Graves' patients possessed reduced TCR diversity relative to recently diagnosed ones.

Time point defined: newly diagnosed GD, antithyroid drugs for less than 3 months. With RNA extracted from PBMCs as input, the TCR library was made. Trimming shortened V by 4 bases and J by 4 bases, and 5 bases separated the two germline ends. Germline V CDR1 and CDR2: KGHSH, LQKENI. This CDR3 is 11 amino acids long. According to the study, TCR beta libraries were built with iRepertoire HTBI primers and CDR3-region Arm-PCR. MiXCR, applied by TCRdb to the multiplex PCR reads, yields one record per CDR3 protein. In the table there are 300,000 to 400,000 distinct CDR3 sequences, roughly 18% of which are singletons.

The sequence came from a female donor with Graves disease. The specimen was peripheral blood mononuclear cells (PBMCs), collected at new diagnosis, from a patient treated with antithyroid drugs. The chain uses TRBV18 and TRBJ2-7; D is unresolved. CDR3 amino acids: CASSLQYEQYF. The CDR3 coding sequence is TGTGCCAGCTCACTACAATACGAGCAGTACTTC. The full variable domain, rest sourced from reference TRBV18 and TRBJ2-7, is NAGVMQNPRHLVRRRGQEARLRCSPMKGHSHVYWYRQLPEEGLKFMVYLQKENIIDESGMPKERFSAEFPKEGPSILRIQQVVRGDSAAYFCASSLQYEQYFGPGTRLTVT.